Following are 18 T cell receptor beta chains from one sample sequenced in a study of T cell responses to AZD1222 COVID-19 vaccine (dated by TCRdb to the early 2020s). The sample's time point label, in plain terms: baseline before first vaccination. Preparation of the library involved the immunoSEQ multiplex PCR assay. The table was pulled from immuneACCESS by TCRdb, which kept in-frame rearrangements only. Such tables lose some clones; where checked, under half of the loss comes from unresolved V genes, and the rest has no known cause. This sample lists about 160,000 clones; about nine tenths were detected once. The top ten constitute 5.5% of the sample. Sequencing used peripheral blood, obtained on day 0 of AZD1222 vaccination. These receptors all stem from an adult in good health.

The V call is TRBV27, the J call TRBJ2-1; possibly TRBD1 for D (6 bases). CDR1 and CDR2 (germline): MNHEY, SMNVEV (reference sequence). This CDR3 has 13 amino acids. The V end lost 6 bases, the J end lost 6 bases, and 12 bases lay between the germline ends. The CDR3: CASRFQQGNEQFF. The CDR3 region has the DNA TGTGCCAGCAGATTCCAACAGGGCAATGAGCAGTTCTTC.

The chain couples TRBV27 to TRBJ1-1; TRBD1 might be the D (5 bases). This CDR3 is built from 11 residues. V was pared by 4 bases and J by 8 bases, with 8 bases between. The germline gives CDR1 MNHEY, CDR2 SMNVEV (reference sequence). CDR3 sequence: CASSSYREAFF. In DNA, the CDR3 is TGTGCCAGCAGTTCTTACAGGGAAGCTTTCTTT.

The chain couples TRBV25-1 to TRBJ1-6, with 7 positions matching TRBD1. Germline V gene lookup returns CDR1 MGHDK and CDR2 SYGVNS. The CDR3 contains 15 residues. J lost 10 bases, V lost 5 bases, and 11 bases had no gene match. CDR3 coding DNA: TGTGCCAGCAGTTATGGACAGGCCTTTGGATCACCCCTCCACTTT. As protein: CASSYGQAFGSPLHF. The whole variable domain, remainder taken from reference TRBV25-1 and TRBJ1-6, is EADIYQTPRYLVIGTGKKITLECSQTMGHDKMYWYQQDPGMELHLIHYSYGVNSTEKGDLSSESTVSRIRTEHFPLTLESARPSHTSQYLCASSYGQAFGSPLHFGNGTRLTVT.

Only one count was recorded for this clone. V gene TRBV5-1 combines with J gene TRBJ2-5; D gene unclear. Trimming removed 0 bases from V and 5 bases from J, with 14 bases in between. From germline, CDR1 is SGHRS and CDR2 YFSETQ. The CDR3 length is 15 residues. Written as DNA, the CDR3 is TGCGCCAGCAGCTTGGCCCCCATCTATCGGGAGACCCAGTACTTC. Protein: CASSLAPIYRETQYF.

CDR3 sequence: CASSLERGVNEKLFF. Here the CDR3 DNA reads TGTGCCAGCAGCTTAGAACGGGGTGTCAATGAAAAACTGTTTTTT. The chain is built from TRBV7-9 and TRBJ1-4; D is unresolved. Per germline, CDR1 SEHNR and CDR2 FQNEAQ (reference sequence). This CDR3 spans 15 amino acids. V was clipped by 1 base and J by 5 bases, with 11 bases between them.

The J gene is TRBJ1-1, the V gene TRBV28, with a tentative D call TRBD1 (5 bases). The CDR3 runs to 18 residues. Trimming left V 6 bases short and J 6 bases short, with 29 bases between. CDR1 and CDR2 (germline): MDHEN, SYDVKM. The chain's CDR3 is CASSLRGSRRSLHPEAFF. CDR3 sequence (DNA): TGTGCCAGCAGCCTTCGGGGGAGCCGACGGAGTCTACACCCTGAAGCTTTCTTT.

V is TRBV13 and J is TRBJ1-2, with a possible D match to TRBD1 (5 bases). CDR1 is PRHDT, CDR2 FYEKMQ, per germline (reference sequence). CDR3 length equals 12 residues. V lost 3 bases, J lost 8 bases, and 10 bases lay in between. CDR3 amino acids: CASSFAGFGYTF. The CDR3 DNA reads as TGTGCCAGCAGCTTCGCAGGGTTCGGCTACACCTTC. The whole variable domain, filled in from reference TRBV13 and TRBJ1-2, reads AAGVIQSPRHLIKEKRETATLKCYPIPRHDTVYWYQQGPGQDPQFLISFYEKMQSDKGSIPDRFSAQQFSDYHSELNMSSLELGDSALYFCASSFAGFGYTFGSGTRLTVV.

The chain has TRBV28 and TRBJ1-2; 10 bases agree with TRBD1. Per the germline V gene, CDR1 is MDHEN and CDR2 is SYDVKM. Trimming cost V 1 base and J 5 bases; bases outside gene matches: 4. The CDR3 sequence is 15 residues long. CDR3 residues: CASSLLGTGDYGYTF. CDR3 coding DNA: TGTGCCAGCAGTTTATTGGGGACAGGGGATTATGGCTACACCTTC.

The J gene is TRBJ2-4, the V gene TRBV27; TRBD1 agrees at 7 bases. The CDR3 covers 13 residues. Losses at the gene ends were 0 bases for V and 7 bases for J; bases not matched to a gene: 0. Germline values: CDR1 MNHEY, CDR2 SMNVEV (reference sequence). The CDR3 loop is CASSLSQGNIQYF. The CDR3 bases are TGTGCCAGCAGTTTATCACAGGGGAACATTCAGTACTTC.

The rearrangement uses TRBV3-1 (or the pseudogene TRBV3-2) and TRBJ2-7; 8 nucleotides align to TRBD2. This CDR3 contains 15 residues. Trimming removed 2 bases from V and 0 bases from J; junction bases left unmatched: 3. Germline CDR1 reads LGHDT; CDR2 reads YNNKEL (reference sequence). In DNA, the CDR3 is TGTGCCAGCAGCCAAACCGGGAGGGGCTCCTACGAGCAGTACTTC. Amino acids: CASSQTGRGSYEQYF.

This sequence joins TRBV20-1 and TRBJ1-1; D perhaps matches TRBD1 (6 bases). CDR1 and CDR2 (germline): DFQATT, SNEGSKA (reference sequence). The CDR3 loop spans 11 amino acids. With 7 bases removed from V and 2 bases from J, the gap between germline ends came to 8 bases. The CDR3 protein is CSGTVNTEAFF. The CDR3 region has the DNA TGCAGTGGGACAGTCAACACTGAAGCTTTCTTT.

This chain uses TRBV5-1 with TRBJ1-1; maybe TRBD1 (5 bases). The CDR3 runs to 16 residues. With 3 bases removed from V and 3 bases from J, the gap between germline ends came to 18 bases. Germline CDR1 and CDR2: SGHRS and YFSETQ. The CDR3 protein is CASSSVGKGRHTEAFF. CDR3 DNA sequence: TGCGCCAGCAGCTCCGTGGGAAAGGGGAGGCACACTGAAGCTTTCTTT.

Here the CDR3 reads CASSPQQENTGELFF. The CDR3 DNA is TGTGCCAGCAGCCCGCAACAGGAGAACACCGGGGAGCTGTTTTTT. The chain uses TRBV7-3 and TRBJ2-2; D might be TRBD1 (5 bases). CDR3 length: 15 amino acids. V was cut by 5 bases and J by 1 base, with 11 bases left in between. The V gene's germline CDR1 is SGHTA and CDR2 FQGTGA.

The sample holds a few counts of this clone. V and J are TRBV11-2 and TRBJ1-4; 9 bases align to TRBD1. Trimming cost V 5 bases and J 11 bases; bases outside gene matches: 6. The CDR3 contains 13 residues. Germline V gene data show CDR1 as SGHAT and CDR2 as FQNNGV. CDR3 in amino acids: CASSQDRGGKLFF. CDR3 coding DNA: TGTGCCAGCAGCCAGGACAGGGGAGGGAAACTGTTTTTT.

This clone appeared a single time. The V and J genes are TRBV21-1 and TRBJ2-5. TRBV21-1 is a documented pseudogene. The CDR3 sequence is 12 residues long. This CDR3 is CASSKDGKTQYF. CDR3 DNA: TGTGCCAGCAGCAAAGACGGAAAGACCCAGTACTTC.

CDR3 sequence reads: CASSVRTSSDTQYF. CDR3 DNA sequence: TGTGCCAGCAGCGTTCGGACTAGCTCTGATACGCAGTATTTT. V gene TRBV9 combines with J gene TRBJ2-3; 8 bases match TRBD2. V dropped 2 bases and J dropped 6; count of bases not matched to a gene: 5. CDR1 is SGDLS, CDR2 YYNGEE, per germline. This CDR3 contains 14 residues.

This rearrangement joins TRBV7-9 to TRBJ2-2, with 7 nucleotides matching TRBD1. The germline gives CDR1 SEHNR, CDR2 FQNEAQ (reference sequence). V gave up 5 bases and J gave up 4 bases; unmatched junction bases: 4. The CDR3 is 14 residues long. The CDR3 is CASSLDRVTGELFF. The CDR3 bases are TGTGCCAGCAGCCTCGACAGGGTCACCGGGGAGCTGTTTTTT.

The rearrangement uses TRBV5-5 and TRBJ2-1, with D hard to call. Germline lookup yields CDR1 SGHKS and CDR2 YYEKEE (reference sequence). The CDR3 has 14 residues. V was cut by 4 bases and J by 8 bases, with 16 bases left in between. The CDR3 spells CASSEFSAVDEQFF. In DNA form, the CDR3 reads TGTGCCAGCAGCGAATTCTCTGCGGTGGATGAGCAGTTCTTC.